The 27 T cell receptor beta chains below all came from one sample that was sequenced in a study of blood T cell repertoires in COVID-19. Assay: immunoSEQ multiplex PCR; the TCRdb copy retains only in-frame clones and omits some. The table records some 190,000 clones, approximately 84% of them present only once. The source material was PBMCs or T cells enriched from blood (not recorded which). These receptor sequences come from a young woman who had recovered from COVID-19.

This clone was detected once. The chain carries TRBV20-1 and TRBJ1-4; tentative D call: TRBD1 (5 bases). The CDR3 contains 16 residues. Germline values: CDR1 DFQATT, CDR2 SNEGSKA (reference sequence). V dropped 4 bases and J dropped 0 bases, with 15 bases sitting between them. The CDR3 loop is CSATEPGGTTNEKLFF. The DNA of the CDR3 is TGCAGTGCTACTGAACCGGGGGGGACAACTAATGAAAAACTGTTTTTT.

V and J are TRBV9 and TRBJ1-1; 9 bases are a match to TRBD1. Germline-derived CDR1 and CDR2 are SGDLS and YYNGEE. The J segment lost 5 bases and the V segment lost 3 bases, leaving 5 bases of the junction unmatched. The CDR3 is 14 amino acids. CDR3 sequence: CASSEWDRATEAFF. The CDR3 nucleotides are TGTGCCAGCAGCGAGTGGGACAGGGCAACTGAAGCTTTCTTT.

This chain joins TRBV21-1 and TRBJ1-1. TRBV21-1 is an annotated pseudogene. CDR3 size: 14 residues. The chain's CDR3 is CASSIGGWNTEAFF. The CDR3 coding sequence is TGTGCCAGCAGCATCGGGGGATGGAACACTGAAGCTTTCTTT.

This clone appeared a few times. The V gene is TRBV2, the J gene TRBJ2-5; 8 bases map to TRBD2. CDR3 size: 15 residues. V trimming: 4 bases; J trimming: 4 bases; junction bases outside the gene matches: 8. From germline, CDR1 is SNHLY and CDR2 FYNNEI. CDR3 region: CASSATGGRSETQYF. DNA of the CDR3: TGTGCCAGCAGTGCCACGGGGGGGCGTTCAGAGACCCAGTACTTC.

V is TRBV5-3 and J is TRBJ1-4, with 8 positions matching TRBD1. TRBV5-3 is an open reading frame, and its role is uncertain. The length of the CDR3 is 16 residues. With 6 bases clipped from V and 0 bases from J, the junction kept 7 bases outside the gene matches. The CDR3 here is CARIRGPDATNEKLFF. The CDR3 region has the DNA TGTGCCAGAATCAGGGGGCCAGATGCAACTAATGAAAAACTGTTTTTT.

DNA of the CDR3: TGCGCCAGCAGCTCCCTTCTCCGTAGCGGGGGGGGCAATGAGCAGTTCTTC. This gives the protein CASSSLLRSGGGNEQFF. The J gene is TRBJ2-1, the V gene TRBV5-1; 11 nucleotides line up with TRBD2. Germline V gives CDR1 SGHRS, CDR2 YFSETQ. This CDR3 has 17 amino acids. With 3 bases clipped from V and 6 bases from J, the junction kept 11 bases outside the gene matches.

CDR3 nucleotides: TGTGCCATCAGTGATGGAGGAGCGATTAATTCACCCCTCCACTTT. The encoded protein is CAISDGGAINSPLHF. V usage is TRBV10-3 and J usage is TRBJ1-6, with D hard to call. The CDR3 totals 15 residues. Trimming removed 3 bases at V and 6 bases at J, with 12 bases between. Germline lookup yields CDR1 ENHRY and CDR2 SYGVKD.

The genes are TRBV3-1 (or the pseudogene TRBV3-2) and TRBJ1-2; 8 bases are a match to TRBD1. J gave up 5 bases and V 2 bases, and 1 base lay outside the gene matches. The CDR3 consists of 13 residues. Germline CDR1 reads LGHDT; CDR2 reads YNNKEL (reference sequence). CDR3 sequence (DNA): TGTGCCAGCAGCCAACAGGGGGCTTATGGCTACACCTTC. This translates into CASSQQGAYGYTF.

The chain carries TRBV27 and TRBJ2-5; maybe TRBD1 (6 bases). CDR1 is MNHEY and CDR2 is SMNVEV in the germline V gene (reference sequence). The CDR3 is 15 amino acids. V lost 5 bases and J lost 5, with 18 bases in between. The CDR3 loop reads CASSAQGWIWETQYF. The CDR3 DNA is TGTGCCAGCAGTGCACAGGGTTGGATTTGGGAGACCCAGTACTTC.

This clone was picked up one time. The CDR3 DNA reads TGTGCCAGCTCACAGGTTACAGGGGGCGGTAATTCACCCCTCCACTTT. Protein sequence: CASSQVTGGGNSPLHF. This sequence joins TRBV18 and TRBJ1-6; 9 nucleotides agree with TRBD1. The V and J ends lost 4 bases and 6 bases, in that order; junction bases with no gene match: 7. Looked up from germline, CDR1 is KGHSH and CDR2 is LQKENI. This CDR3 contains 16 residues. The whole variable domain, remainder taken from reference TRBV18 and TRBJ1-6, is NAGVMQNPRHLVRRRGQEARLRCSPMKGHSHVYWYRQLPEEGLKFMVYLQKENIIDESGMPKERFSAEFPKEGPSILRIQQVVRGDSAAYFCASSQVTGGGNSPLHFGNGTRLTVT.

The chain has TRBV25-1 and TRBJ2-1, with TRBD1 matching over 12 bases. The junction had 4 bases not matched to a gene; V was cut back by 6 bases and J by 7 bases. Germline V gene lookup returns CDR1 MGHDK and CDR2 SYGVNS. This CDR3 is 14 amino acids long. The CDR3, as DNA: TGTGCCAGCAGGGGACAGGGGGCTTTTAATGAGCAGTTCTTC. It encodes CASRGQGAFNEQFF.

This rearrangement joins TRBV9 to TRBJ2-1; D may be TRBD1 (6 bases). Germline loops: CDR1 SGDLS, CDR2 YYNGEE. V was cut by 0 bases and J by 4 bases, with 14 bases left in between. This CDR3 has 16 residues. CDR3 nucleotides: TGTGCCAGCAGCGTAGCCCCAGGGGTGGCTTACAATGAGCAGTTCTTC. Protein product: CASSVAPGVAYNEQFF.

The V call is TRBV11-2, the J call TRBJ2-5; weak D call: TRBD1 (5 bases). This CDR3 comprises 16 residues. V was shortened by 1 base and J by 4 bases, with 16 bases between the two germline ends. The germline gives CDR1 SGHAT, CDR2 FQNNGV. The CDR3 is CASSLVGASRRETQYF. The CDR3, as DNA: TGTGCCAGCAGCTTAGTTGGGGCTAGTCGACGAGAGACCCAGTACTTC.

The rearrangement uses TRBV19 and TRBJ2-5; 7 nucleotides match TRBD1. Germline loops: CDR1 LNHDA, CDR2 SQIVND (reference sequence). V lost 4 bases to trimming and J lost 5 bases; unmatched junction nucleotides: 7. This CDR3 has 14 amino acids. Here the CDR3 reads CASSTETGFETQYF. CDR3 bases: TGTGCCAGTAGTACTGAGACAGGGTTCGAGACCCAGTACTTC.

The J gene is TRBJ1-5, the V gene TRBV3-1 (or the pseudogene TRBV3-2); D not resolved. The CDR3 contains 13 residues. Between the trimmed V and J ends, which lost 4 bases and 0 bases, there was a span of 4 bases. Germline V gene sequence: CDR1 LGHDT, CDR2 YNNKEL (reference sequence). The CDR3 here is CASSPNSNQPQHF. The CDR3 DNA reads as TGTGCCAGCAGCCCCAATAGCAATCAGCCCCAGCATTTT.

The genes are TRBV9 and TRBJ2-5; D possibly corresponds to TRBD1 (6 bases). Germline V gene lookup returns CDR1 SGDLS and CDR2 YYNGEE. The CDR3 runs 17 residues. The V and J ends lost 0 bases and 4 bases respectively, with 19 bases between them. CDR3 DNA: TGTGCCAGCAGCGTAGATCCACCGACAGGCACCCTAGAGACCCAGTACTTC. It is translated as CASSVDPPTGTLETQYF.

This clone was found once. V is TRBV20-1 and J is TRBJ1-1, with D hard to call. The CDR3 has 13 residues. The germline gives CDR1 DFQATT, CDR2 SNEGSKA (reference sequence). V was cut by 3 bases and J by 0 bases, with 8 bases left in between. CDR3 nucleotide sequence: TGCAGTGCTAGTAACAGACTGAACACTGAAGCTTTCTTT. This translates into CSASNRLNTEAFF.

This chain links TRBV25-1 with TRBJ2-7; TRBD2 matches 7 bases. The J segment lost 2 bases and the V segment lost 0 bases, leaving 4 bases of the junction unmatched. Germline V gives CDR1 MGHDK, CDR2 SYGVNS. There are 15 residues in the CDR3. The CDR3 loop is CASSEYGGSTYEQYF. The CDR3 region has the DNA TGTGCCAGCAGTGAATATGGCGGGAGCACCTACGAGCAGTACTTC.

Of note for this clone: A read error may account for a junction end that differs from germline. This chain's CDR3 is CASSLAFKGQGANEQFF. The CDR3 DNA sequence: TGTGCTAGCAGCTTAGCGTTCAAGGGACAGGGGGCCAATGAGCAGTTCTTC. The chain carries TRBV7-7 and TRBJ2-1, with 12 bases lining up with TRBD1. The CDR3 contains 17 residues. CDR1 is SSHAT, CDR2 FNYEAQ, per germline (reference sequence).

The rearrangement links TRBV10-3 to TRBJ2-5; D not certain. Trimming removed 6 bases at V and 5 bases at J, with 22 bases between. Germline CDR1 ENHRY, CDR2 SYGVKD. The CDR3 is made up of 16 amino acids. The CDR3 here is CAISRVARSLQETQYF. The DNA of the CDR3 is TGTGCCATCAGCAGAGTCGCCCGGAGCCTCCAGGAGACCCAGTACTTC.

This clone was recorded a few times. J is TRBJ1-1 and V is TRBV19; a possible D gene is TRBD1 (5 bases). The CDR3 has 16 residues. Deletions cut 3 bases from V and 0 bases from J, with 14 bases between. Germline CDR1 is LNHDA and CDR2 is SQIVND (reference sequence). The CDR3 reads CASSITQGIMNTEAFF. Here the CDR3 DNA reads TGTGCCAGTAGTATCACGCAGGGCATCATGAACACTGAAGCTTTCTTT.

This clone has a single count. The chain couples TRBV14 to TRBJ2-3, with D hard to call. This CDR3 is 16 amino acids long. V lost 4 bases to trimming and J lost 5 bases, with 19 bases between them. Per the germline V gene, CDR1 is SGHDN and CDR2 is FVKESK. The DNA for the CDR3 is TGTGCCAGCAGCCGACGGATCACCGCCGGAGTAGATACGCAGTATTTT. Translation: CASSRRITAGVDTQYF.

J is TRBJ2-3 and V is TRBV7-9; weak D call: TRBD1 (6 bases). There are 18 residues in the CDR3. Trimming left V 3 bases short and J 0 bases short, with 19 bases between. Germline CDR1 and CDR2: SEHNR and FQNEAQ (reference sequence). Here the CDR3 reads CASSFAYRVHFSTDTQYF. The CDR3 nucleotides read TGTGCCAGCAGCTTCGCCTACAGGGTTCATTTTAGCACAGATACGCAGTATTTT.

This chain links TRBV18 with TRBJ2-5, with D unresolved. The CDR3 loop spans 13 amino acids. CDR1 is KGHSH and CDR2 is LQKENI in the germline V gene. V shed 3 bases and J shed 2 bases, with 7 bases lying between them. DNA of the CDR3: TGTGCCAGCTCACCTTCAGTGCAAGAGACCCAGTACTTC. This translates into CASSPSVQETQYF.

J is TRBJ1-1 and V is TRBV29-1; 7 bases map to TRBD1. CDR1 and CDR2 (germline): SQVTM, ANQGSEA. This CDR3 has 12 residues. The ends lost 5 bases at V and 2 bases at J; junction bases unmatched: 2. Here the CDR3 reads CSVRQGNTEAFF. CDR3 sequence (DNA): TGCAGCGTTCGACAGGGTAACACTGAAGCTTTCTTT.

This chain's CDR3 is CASSFGGSGDTQYF. CDR3 DNA sequence: TGTGCCAGCAGCTTTGGCGGGAGCGGAGATACGCAGTATTTT. This chain links TRBV7-6 with TRBJ2-3; 7 bases are a match to TRBD2. Germline V CDR1 and CDR2: SGHVS, FNYEAQ. The CDR3 sequence is 14 residues long. V lost 3 bases, J lost 5 bases, and 5 bases stayed unmatched.

With regard to this clone: A single base separates this from a much larger clone, so it may be a read error. Within the sample, other DNA sequences also encode this same CDR3. CDR3 in amino acids: CASSWAGLAGVYNEQFF. CDR3 sequence (DNA): TGCGCCAGCAGCTGGGCGGGACTAGCGGGAGTATACAATGAGCAGTTCTTC. The rearrangement links TRBV5-1 to TRBJ2-1; TRBD2 agrees at 14 bases. The germline CDR1 and CDR2 sequences are SGHRS and YFSETQ. CDR3 length equals 17 residues. Unmatched junction bases numbered 6, after V lost 3 bases and J lost 4 bases.